These 3 T cell receptor beta chains were all obtained from the same sample, sequenced in a study of shared clonotypes between healthy human individuals. The assay was immunoSEQ multiplex PCR, and TCRdb's table has in-frame clones only and misses some. The sample has some 2.1 million clones, about 95% seen once. CD45RO-negative, CCR7-selected cells formed the naive CD8 fraction, which excluded terminally differentiated effector memory CD45RA+ cells. Sequencing input: naive CD8+ T cells sorted from blood. Receptors originate from a man between 18 and 29 years old in good health.

The chain has TRBV11-2 and TRBJ2-7; 8 nucleotides line up with TRBD1. The CDR3 has 14 amino acids. J lost 6 bases, V lost 2 bases, and 6 bases had no gene match. Germline CDR1 reads SGHAT; CDR2 reads FQNNGV. The CDR3 DNA reads as TGTGCCAGCAGCTTAAGACAGGGGTGGCCCGAGCAGTACTTC. This gives the protein CASSLRQGWPEQYF.

This chain uses TRBV6-5 with TRBJ1-2, with 7 bases identical to TRBD1. Germline-derived CDR1 and CDR2 are MNHEY and SVGAGI. The CDR3 has 15 residues. V trimming: 2 bases; J trimming: 8 bases; junction bases outside the gene matches: 11. CDR3 protein: CASSYTDREGVGYTF. CDR3 nucleotides: TGTGCCAGCAGTTACACAGACAGGGAAGGAGTCGGCTACACCTTC.

Regarding this clone: The identical CDR3 is also encoded by other nucleotide sequences in the sample. The chain is built from TRBV11-3 and TRBJ2-2; D gene uncertain. Germline V gives CDR1 SGHNT, CDR2 YENEEA. V was shortened by 1 base and J by 4 bases, with 4 bases between the two germline ends. CDR3 length: 13 amino acids. CDR3 nucleotides: TGTGCCAGCAGCTTAGGGACCACCGGGGAGCTGTTTTTT. This sequence encodes CASSLGTTGELFF.